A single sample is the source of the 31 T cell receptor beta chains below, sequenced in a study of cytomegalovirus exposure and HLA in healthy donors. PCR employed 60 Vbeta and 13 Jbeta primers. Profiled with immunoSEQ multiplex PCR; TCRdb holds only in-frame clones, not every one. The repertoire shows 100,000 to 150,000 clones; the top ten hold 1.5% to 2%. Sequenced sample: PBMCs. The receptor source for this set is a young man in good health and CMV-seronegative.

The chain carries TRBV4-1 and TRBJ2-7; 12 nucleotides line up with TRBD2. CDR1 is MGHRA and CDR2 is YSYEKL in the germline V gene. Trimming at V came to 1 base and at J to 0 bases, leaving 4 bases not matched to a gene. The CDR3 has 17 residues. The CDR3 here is CASSQGAGLAGSYEQYF. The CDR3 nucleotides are TGCGCCAGCAGCCAAGGCGCGGGACTAGCGGGCTCCTACGAGCAGTACTTC.

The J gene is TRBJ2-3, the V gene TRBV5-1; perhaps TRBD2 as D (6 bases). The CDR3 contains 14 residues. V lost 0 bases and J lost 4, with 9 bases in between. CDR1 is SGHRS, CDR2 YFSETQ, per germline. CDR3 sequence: CASSLAGVADTQYF. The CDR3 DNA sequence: TGCGCCAGCAGCTTGGCGGGAGTTGCAGATACGCAGTATTTT.

In DNA form, the CDR3 reads TGTGCCAGCAGCCAACCCCGGGGGGGCAACTCCTACGAGCAGTACTTC. Translating it yields CASSQPRGGNSYEQYF. The chain carries TRBV27 and TRBJ2-7; 8 bases are shared with TRBD2. Per the germline V gene, CDR1 is MNHEY and CDR2 is SMNVEV (reference sequence). The ends lost 6 bases at V and 0 bases at J; junction bases unmatched: 10. The CDR3 totals 16 residues.

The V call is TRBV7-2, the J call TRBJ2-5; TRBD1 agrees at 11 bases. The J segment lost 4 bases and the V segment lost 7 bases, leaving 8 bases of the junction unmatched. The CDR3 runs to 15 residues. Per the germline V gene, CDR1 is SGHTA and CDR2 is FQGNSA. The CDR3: CASTPGQGGGETQYF. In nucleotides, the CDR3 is TGTGCCAGCACCCCGGGACAGGGGGGCGGAGAGACCCAGTACTTC.

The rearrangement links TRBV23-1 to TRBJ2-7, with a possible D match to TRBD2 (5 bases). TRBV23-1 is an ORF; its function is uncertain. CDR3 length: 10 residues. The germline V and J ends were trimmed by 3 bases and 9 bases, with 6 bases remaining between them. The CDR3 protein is CASSQRVQYF. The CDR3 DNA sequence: TGCGCCAGCAGTCAGAGGGTGCAGTACTTC.

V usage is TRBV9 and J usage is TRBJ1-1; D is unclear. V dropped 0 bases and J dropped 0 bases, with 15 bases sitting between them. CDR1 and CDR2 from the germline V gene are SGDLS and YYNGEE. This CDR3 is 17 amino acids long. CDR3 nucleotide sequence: TGTGCCAGCAGCGTAGACACGCCAGGAGGAATGAACACTGAAGCTTTCTTT. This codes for CASSVDTPGGMNTEAFF.

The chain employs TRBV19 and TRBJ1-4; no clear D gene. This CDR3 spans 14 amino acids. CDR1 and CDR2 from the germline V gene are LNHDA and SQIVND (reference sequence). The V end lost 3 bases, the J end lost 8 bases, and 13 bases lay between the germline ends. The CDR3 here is CASSISSAGEKLFF. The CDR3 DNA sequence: TGTGCCAGTAGTATCAGTTCGGCGGGCGAAAAACTGTTTTTT.

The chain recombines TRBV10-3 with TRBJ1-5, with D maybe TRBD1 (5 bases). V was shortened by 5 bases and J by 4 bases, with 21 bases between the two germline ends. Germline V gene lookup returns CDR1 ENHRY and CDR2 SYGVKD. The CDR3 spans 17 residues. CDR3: CAISPGVEYRGNQPQHF. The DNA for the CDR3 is TGTGCCATCAGTCCCGGGGTGGAGTACCGGGGGAATCAGCCCCAGCATTTT.

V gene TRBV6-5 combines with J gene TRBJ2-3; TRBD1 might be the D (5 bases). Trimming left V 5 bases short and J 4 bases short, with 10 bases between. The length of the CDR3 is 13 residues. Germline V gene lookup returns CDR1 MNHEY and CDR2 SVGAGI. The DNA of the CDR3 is TGTGCCAGCAGTGTATACAGGTCAGATACGCAGTATTTT. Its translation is CASSVYRSDTQYF.

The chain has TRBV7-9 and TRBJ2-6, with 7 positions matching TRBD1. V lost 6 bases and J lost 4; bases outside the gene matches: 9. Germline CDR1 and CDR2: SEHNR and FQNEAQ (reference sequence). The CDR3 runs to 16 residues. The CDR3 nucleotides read TGTGCCAGCAGTTTGGGAACAGGGGTCGGGGCCAACGTCCTGACTTTC. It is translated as CASSLGTGVGANVLTF.

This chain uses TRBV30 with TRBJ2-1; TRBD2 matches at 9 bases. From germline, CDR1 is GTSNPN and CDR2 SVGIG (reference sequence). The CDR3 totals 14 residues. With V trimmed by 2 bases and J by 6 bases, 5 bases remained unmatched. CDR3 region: CAWSLAGGINEQFF. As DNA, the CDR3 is TGTGCCTGGAGTCTGGCGGGGGGGATCAATGAGCAGTTCTTC.

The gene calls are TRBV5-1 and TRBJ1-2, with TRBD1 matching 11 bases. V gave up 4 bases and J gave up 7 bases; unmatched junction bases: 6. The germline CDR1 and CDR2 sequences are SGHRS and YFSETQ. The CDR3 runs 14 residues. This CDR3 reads CASSLGQGASGYTF. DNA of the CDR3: TGCGCCAGCAGCCTTGGACAGGGGGCGTCTGGCTACACCTTC.

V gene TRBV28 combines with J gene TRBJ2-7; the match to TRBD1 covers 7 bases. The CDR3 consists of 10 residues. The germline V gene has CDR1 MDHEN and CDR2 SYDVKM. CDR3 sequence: CGTGEYEQYF. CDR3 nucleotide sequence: TGTGGGACAGGCGAGTACGAGCAGTACTTC.

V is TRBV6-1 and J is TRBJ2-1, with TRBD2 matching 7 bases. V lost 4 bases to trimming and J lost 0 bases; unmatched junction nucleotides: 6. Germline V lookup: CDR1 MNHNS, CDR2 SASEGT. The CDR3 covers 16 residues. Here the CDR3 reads CASSGWRGSSYNEQFF. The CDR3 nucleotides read TGTGCCAGCAGTGGATGGCGGGGGAGCTCCTACAATGAGCAGTTCTTC.

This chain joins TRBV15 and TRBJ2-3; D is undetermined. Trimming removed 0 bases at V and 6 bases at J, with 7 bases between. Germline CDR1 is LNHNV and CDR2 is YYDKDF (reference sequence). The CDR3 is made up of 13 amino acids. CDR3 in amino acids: CATSRDYMDTQYF. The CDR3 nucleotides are TGTGCCACCAGCAGAGATTATATGGATACGCAGTATTTT.

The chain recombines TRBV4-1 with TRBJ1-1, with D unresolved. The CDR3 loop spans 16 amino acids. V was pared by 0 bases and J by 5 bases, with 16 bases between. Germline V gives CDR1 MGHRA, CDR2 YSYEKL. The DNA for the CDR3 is TGCGCCAGCAGCCAAGATTCGGAGATCCCGGCGACTGAAGCTTTCTTT. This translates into CASSQDSEIPATEAFF.

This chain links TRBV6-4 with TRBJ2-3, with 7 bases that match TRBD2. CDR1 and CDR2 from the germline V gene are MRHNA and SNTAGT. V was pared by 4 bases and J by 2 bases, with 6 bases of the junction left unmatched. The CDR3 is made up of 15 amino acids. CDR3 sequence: CASSVMAGATDTQYF. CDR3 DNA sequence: TGTGCCAGCAGTGTTATGGCGGGAGCCACAGATACGCAGTATTTT.

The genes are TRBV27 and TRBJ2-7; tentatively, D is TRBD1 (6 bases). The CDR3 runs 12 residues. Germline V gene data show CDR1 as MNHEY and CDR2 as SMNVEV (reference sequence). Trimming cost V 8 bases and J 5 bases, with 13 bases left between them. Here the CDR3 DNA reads TGTGCCAGCCTCCAGGGGATGCACGAGCAGTACTTC. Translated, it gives CASLQGMHEQYF.

CDR3 in amino acids: CASSLETGGSWEQFF. Here the CDR3 DNA reads TGCGCCAGCAGCTTGGAGACAGGGGGTTCTTGGGAGCAGTTCTTC. The chain has TRBV5-1 and TRBJ2-1, with TRBD1 identical over 9 bases. With 0 bases clipped from V and 10 bases from J, the junction kept 8 bases outside the gene matches. Germline loops: CDR1 SGHRS, CDR2 YFSETQ. CDR3 length equals 15 residues.

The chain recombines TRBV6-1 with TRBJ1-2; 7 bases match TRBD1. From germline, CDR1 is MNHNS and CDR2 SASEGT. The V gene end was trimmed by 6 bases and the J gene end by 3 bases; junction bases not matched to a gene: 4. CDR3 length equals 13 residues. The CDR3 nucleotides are TGTGCCAGCAGACCAGGGACAGACTATGGCTACACCTTC. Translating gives CASRPGTDYGYTF.

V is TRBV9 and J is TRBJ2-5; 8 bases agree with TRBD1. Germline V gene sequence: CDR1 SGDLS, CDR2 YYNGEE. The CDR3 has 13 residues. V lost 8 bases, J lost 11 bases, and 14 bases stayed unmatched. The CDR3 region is CASNPGQGAKQYF. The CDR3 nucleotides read TGTGCCAGTAACCCCGGGCAGGGGGCCAAGCAGTACTTC.

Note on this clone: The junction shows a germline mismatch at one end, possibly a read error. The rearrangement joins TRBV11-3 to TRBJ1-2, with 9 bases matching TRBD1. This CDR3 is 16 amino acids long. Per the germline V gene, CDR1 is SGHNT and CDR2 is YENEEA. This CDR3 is CTSSLDKRTGDYGYTF. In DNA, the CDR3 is TGTACCAGCAGCTTAGACAAAAGGACAGGGGACTATGGCTACACCTTC.

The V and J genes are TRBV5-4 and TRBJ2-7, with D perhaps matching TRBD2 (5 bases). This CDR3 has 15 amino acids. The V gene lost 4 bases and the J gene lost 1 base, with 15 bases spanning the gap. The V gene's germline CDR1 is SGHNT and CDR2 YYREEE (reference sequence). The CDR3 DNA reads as TGTGCCAGCAGCCAAAAACTAGGGAAATCCTACGAGCAGTACTTC. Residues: CASSQKLGKSYEQYF.

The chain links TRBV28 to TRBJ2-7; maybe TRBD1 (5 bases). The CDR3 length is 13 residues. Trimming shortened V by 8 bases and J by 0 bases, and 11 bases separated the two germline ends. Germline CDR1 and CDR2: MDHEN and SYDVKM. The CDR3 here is CASLKGVSYEQYF. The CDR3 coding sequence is TGTGCCAGCTTAAAAGGGGTCTCCTACGAGCAGTACTTC.

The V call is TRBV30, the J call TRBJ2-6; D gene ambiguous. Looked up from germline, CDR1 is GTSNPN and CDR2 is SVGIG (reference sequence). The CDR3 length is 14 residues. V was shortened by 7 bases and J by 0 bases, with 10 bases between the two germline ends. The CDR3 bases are TGTGCCTCGTGGGCCCACTCTGGGGCCAACGTCCTGACTTTC. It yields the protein CASWAHSGANVLTF.

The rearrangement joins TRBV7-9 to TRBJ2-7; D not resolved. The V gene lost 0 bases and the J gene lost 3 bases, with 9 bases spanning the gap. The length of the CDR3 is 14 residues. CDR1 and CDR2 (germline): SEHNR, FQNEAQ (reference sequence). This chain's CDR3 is CASSLAGEYYEQYF. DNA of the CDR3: TGTGCCAGCAGCTTAGCAGGAGAATACTACGAGCAGTACTTC.

DNA of the CDR3: TGTGCCATCAGTGGACTAGCGGGGGGGGTCAATGAGCAGTTCTTC. Translated: CAISGLAGGVNEQFF. This chain links TRBV10-3 with TRBJ2-1, with 14 bases matching TRBD2. The CDR3 consists of 15 residues. CDR1 and CDR2 (germline): ENHRY, SYGVKD. The junction had 2 bases not matched to a gene; V was cut back by 4 bases and J by 6 bases.

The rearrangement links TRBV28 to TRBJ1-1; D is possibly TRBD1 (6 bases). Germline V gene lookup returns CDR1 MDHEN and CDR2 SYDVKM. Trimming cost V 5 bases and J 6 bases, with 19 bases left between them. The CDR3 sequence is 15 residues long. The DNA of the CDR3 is TGTGCCAGCAGTAGGCCGGGACACCGAGGCGCTGAAGCTTTCTTT. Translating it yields CASSRPGHRGAEAFF.

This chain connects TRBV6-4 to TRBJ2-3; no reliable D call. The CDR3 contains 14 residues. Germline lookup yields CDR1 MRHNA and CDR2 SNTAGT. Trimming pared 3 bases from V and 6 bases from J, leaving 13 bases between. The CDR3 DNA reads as TGTGCCAGCAGTGATGGTTTTCTCGGGGATACGCAGTATTTT. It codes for CASSDGFLGDTQYF.

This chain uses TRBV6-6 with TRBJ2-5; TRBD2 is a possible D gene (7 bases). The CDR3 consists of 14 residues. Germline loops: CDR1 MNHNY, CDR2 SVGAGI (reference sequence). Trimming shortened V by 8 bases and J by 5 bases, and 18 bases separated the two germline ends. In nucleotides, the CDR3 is TGTGCCAGCGGGGGGGCCGTAGCTAGTGAGACCCAGTACTTC. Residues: CASGGAVASETQYF.

For the CDR3, the DNA is TGTGCCAGCAAGATTACACCGGGACTAGCGGGAGAGCAGTACTTC. This encodes CASKITPGLAGEQYF. The chain carries TRBV28 and TRBJ2-7, with TRBD2 matching 13 bases. Losses at the gene ends were 7 bases for V and 7 bases for J; bases not matched to a gene: 10. Germline CDR1 MDHEN, CDR2 SYDVKM. The CDR3 runs 15 residues. The full variable domain, with the rest looked up from reference TRBV28 and TRBJ2-7, is DVKVTQSSRYLVKRTGEKVFLECVQDMDHENMFWYRQDPGLGLRLIYFSYDVKMKEKGDIPEGYSVSREKKERFSLILESASTNQTSMYLCASKITPGLAGEQYFGPGTRLTVT.